This TCR beta chain was sequenced for a study of identical twins. Regarding the study as a whole: An excess of low generation probability was shown by twin-shared out-of-frame alpha sequences. Memory repertoires showed no such pattern, whereas abundant cord blood beta clonotypes carried fewer insertions.

Trimming took 5 bases from V and 5 from J; bases not matched to a gene: 9. The length of the CDR3 is 16 residues. Germline loops: CDR1 MNHNS, CDR2 SASEGT. A remark on this clonotype: Its antigen is unknown.

TCRdb recomputed calls from the 5' RACE reads with MiXCR, one row per CDR3 protein. The sample includes fewer than 350,000 distinct CDR3 sequences, about 8.3% of them seen just once. These sequences were also reported in another study, on yellow fever vaccine responses in identical twins.

The sequenced material came from memory (CD45RO+) T cells sorted from blood. This clonotype originated in a woman between 18 and 29 years old in good health. V usage is TRBV6-1 and J usage is TRBJ2-5; TRBD1 agrees at 12 bases. Here the CDR3 DNA reads TGTGCCAGCAGTATCCGGGACAGGGGGCGCCAGGAGACCCAGTACTTC. Translating it yields CASSIRDRGRQETQYF.